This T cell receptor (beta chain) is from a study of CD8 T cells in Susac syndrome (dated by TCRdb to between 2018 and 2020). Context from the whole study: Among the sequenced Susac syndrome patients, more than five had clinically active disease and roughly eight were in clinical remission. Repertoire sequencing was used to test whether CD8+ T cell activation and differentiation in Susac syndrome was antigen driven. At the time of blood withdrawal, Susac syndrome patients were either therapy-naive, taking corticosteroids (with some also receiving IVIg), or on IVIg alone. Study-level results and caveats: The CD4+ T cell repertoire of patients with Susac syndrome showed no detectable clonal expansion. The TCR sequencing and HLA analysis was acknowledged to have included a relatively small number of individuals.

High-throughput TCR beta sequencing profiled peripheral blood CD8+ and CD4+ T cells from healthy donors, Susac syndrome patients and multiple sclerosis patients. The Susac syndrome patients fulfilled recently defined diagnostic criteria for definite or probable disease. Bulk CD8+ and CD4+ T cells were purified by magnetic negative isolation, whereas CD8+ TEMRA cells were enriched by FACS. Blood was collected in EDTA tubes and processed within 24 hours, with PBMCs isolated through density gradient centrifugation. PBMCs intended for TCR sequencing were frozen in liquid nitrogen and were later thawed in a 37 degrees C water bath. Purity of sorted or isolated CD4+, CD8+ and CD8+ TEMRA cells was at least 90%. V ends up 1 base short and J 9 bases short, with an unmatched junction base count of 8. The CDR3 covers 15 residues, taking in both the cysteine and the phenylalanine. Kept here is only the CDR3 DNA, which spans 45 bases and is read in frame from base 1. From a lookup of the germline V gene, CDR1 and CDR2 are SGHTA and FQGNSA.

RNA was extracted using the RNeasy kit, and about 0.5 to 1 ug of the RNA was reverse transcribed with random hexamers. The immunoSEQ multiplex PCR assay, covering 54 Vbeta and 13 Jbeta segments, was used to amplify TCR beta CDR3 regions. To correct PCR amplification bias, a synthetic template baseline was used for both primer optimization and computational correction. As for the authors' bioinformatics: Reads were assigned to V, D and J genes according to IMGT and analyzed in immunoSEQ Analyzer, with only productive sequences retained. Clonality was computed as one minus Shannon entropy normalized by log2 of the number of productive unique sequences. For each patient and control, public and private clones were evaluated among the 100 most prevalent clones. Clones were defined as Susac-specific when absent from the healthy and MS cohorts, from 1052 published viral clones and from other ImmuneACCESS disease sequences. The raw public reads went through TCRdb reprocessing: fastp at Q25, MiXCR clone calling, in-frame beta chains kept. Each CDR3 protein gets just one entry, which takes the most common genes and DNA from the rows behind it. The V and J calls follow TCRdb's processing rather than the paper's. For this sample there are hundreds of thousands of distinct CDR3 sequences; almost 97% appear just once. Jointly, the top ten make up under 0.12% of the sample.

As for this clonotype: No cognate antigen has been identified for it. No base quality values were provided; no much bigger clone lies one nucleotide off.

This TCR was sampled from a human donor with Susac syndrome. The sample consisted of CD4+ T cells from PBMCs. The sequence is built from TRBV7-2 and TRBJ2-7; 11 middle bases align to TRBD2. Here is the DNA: TGTGCCAGCAGCTTAGTAGCGGGAGGGAGCCGCGGGCAGTACTTC. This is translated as CASSLVAGGSRGQYF.